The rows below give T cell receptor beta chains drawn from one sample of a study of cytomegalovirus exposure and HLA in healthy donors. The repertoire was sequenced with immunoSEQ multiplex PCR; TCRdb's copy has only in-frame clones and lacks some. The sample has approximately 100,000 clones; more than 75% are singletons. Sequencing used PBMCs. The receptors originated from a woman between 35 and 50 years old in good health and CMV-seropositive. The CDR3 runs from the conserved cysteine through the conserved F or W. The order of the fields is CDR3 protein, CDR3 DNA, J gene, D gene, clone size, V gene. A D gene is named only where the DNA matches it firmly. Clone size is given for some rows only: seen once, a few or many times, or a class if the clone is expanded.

CAWSAGQGGMFF,TGTGCCTGGAGTGCAGGACAGGGAGGTATGTTCTTC,TRBJ2-1,TRBD1,.,TRBV30
CASSLGRPEKLFF,TGTGCCAGCAGCTTGGGGCGGCCGGAAAAACTGTTTTTT,TRBJ1-4,.,few,TRBV5-6
CSVALREGTEAFF,TGCAGCGTTGCACTGAGGGAGGGGACTGAAGCTTTCTTT,TRBJ1-1,.,.,TRBV29-1
CASQQGPNTEAFF,TGTGCCAGCCAACAGGGTCCGAACACTGAAGCTTTCTTT,TRBJ1-1,.,.,TRBV2
CASDRGGDSYEQYF,TGTGCCAGCGATCGGGGGGGCGACTCCTACGAGCAGTACTTC,TRBJ2-7,TRBD2,.,TRBV2
CASSVVDSQSSGNTIYF,TGTGCCAGCAGCGTAGTTGACAGTCAGAGCTCTGGAAACACCATATATTTT,TRBJ1-3,.,.,TRBV9
CASSLGRASGNTIYF,TGCGCCAGCAGCTTGGGCAGGGCGTCTGGAAACACCATATATTTT,TRBJ1-3,.,.,TRBV5-1
CASSQEGQVLFF,TGCGCCAGCAGCCAAGAAGGACAGGTACTGTTTTTT,TRBJ1-4,TRBD1,.,TRBV4-1
CASSYSVPGRGLEAFF,TGTGCCAGCAGTTACTCGGTCCCCGGGAGGGGGTTGGAAGCTTTCTTT,TRBJ1-1,.,.,TRBV6-5
CASSTTDPNTEAFF,TGTGCCAGCAGTACGACAGACCCGAACACTGAAGCTTTCTTT,TRBJ1-1,.,.,TRBV6-1
CASSRPGTGNYGYTF,TGTGCCAGCAGCCGACCCGGGACAGGAAACTATGGCTACACCTTC,TRBJ1-2,TRBD1,.,TRBV5-4
CASSSYRTVNTEAFF,TGTGCCAGCAGCTCATACAGGACGGTAAACACTGAAGCTTTCTTT,TRBJ1-1,.,few,TRBV11-2
CASSSRQGMNEQFF,TGTGCCAGCAGCTCCCGACAGGGGATGAATGAGCAGTTCTTC,TRBJ2-1,TRBD1,.,TRBV11-1
CASEEADTQYF,TGTGCCAGCGAGGAGGCGGATACGCAGTATTTT,TRBJ2-3,.,.,TRBV7-9
CASSSVGGLYNEQFF,TGTGCCAGCAGCTCGGTCGGGGGGCTATACAATGAGCAGTTCTTC,TRBJ2-1,.,once,TRBV5-6
CASKLGLDPGELFF,TGTGCCAGCAAGTTGGGACTAGATCCCGGGGAGCTGTTTTTT,TRBJ2-2,TRBD2,.,TRBV6-1
CASSELGQGETEQYF,TGCGCCAGCAGCGAACTGGGACAGGGTGAAACGGAGCAGTACTTC,TRBJ2-7,TRBD1,.,TRBV5-1
CAWRSAGRVRNTEAFF,TGTGCCTGGAGATCAGCAGGGCGAGTAAGGAACACTGAAGCTTTCTTT,TRBJ1-1,.,few,TRBV30
CASSSQPGTQYF,TGTGCCAGCAGCTCCCAGCCGGGGACCCAGTACTTC,TRBJ2-5,.,.,TRBV5-6
CASSFRTGGGSYGYTF,TGTGCCAGCAGCTTCCGGACAGGGGGCGGGAGCTATGGCTACACCTTC,TRBJ1-2,TRBD1,.,TRBV7-8
CASRPSGTGFYYGYTF,TGTGCCAGCAGACCTTCCGGGACAGGGTTTTACTATGGCTACACCTTC,TRBJ1-2,TRBD1,.,TRBV14
CASSLAGQGARETQYF,TGTGCCAGCAGCTTAGCGGGGCAGGGGGCTAGAGAGACCCAGTACTTC,TRBJ2-5,TRBD1,.,TRBV7-9
CASSIEPQGRSEAFF,TGTGCCAGTAGTATAGAACCACAGGGGCGCTCCGAAGCTTTCTTT,TRBJ1-1,TRBD1,.,TRBV19
CASSLRDRGSYEQYF,TGTGCCAGCTCACTCCGAGACAGGGGTAGCTACGAGCAGTACTTC,TRBJ2-7,TRBD1,.,TRBV18
CASSVGGGLVEQYF,TGTGCCAGCAGCGTAGGAGGGGGCCTAGTCGAGCAGTACTTC,TRBJ2-7,TRBD1,once,TRBV9
CASSVTSNEQFF,TGCGCCAGCTCGGTCACTAGCAATGAGCAGTTCTTC,TRBJ2-1,.,.,TRBV5-1
CASRPGQANTEAFF,TGTGCCAGCCGGCCGGGACAGGCGAACACTGAAGCTTTCTTT,TRBJ1-1,TRBD1,.,TRBV27
CATLHSGANVLTF,TGTGCCACCTTACACTCTGGGGCCAACGTCCTGACTTTC,TRBJ2-6,.,.,TRBV19
CASSLQIGVKNTEAFF,TGCGCCAGCAGCTTGCAAATCGGTGTTAAGAACACTGAAGCTTTCTTT,TRBJ1-1,.,.,TRBV5-1
CASLPNLGQGESEETQYF,TGTGCCAGCCTACCTAACCTGGGACAGGGGGAATCGGAAGAGACCCAGTACTTC,TRBJ2-5,TRBD1,.,TRBV7-9
CASSGTGLYGYTF,TGCGCCAGCAGCGGGACAGGTCTCTATGGCTACACCTTC,TRBJ1-2,TRBD1,.,TRBV5-1
CASSTTSGLHNEQFF,TGTGCCAGCAGCACCACTAGCGGCCTCCACAATGAGCAGTTCTTC,TRBJ2-1,TRBD2,.,TRBV7-9
CASSLAGGASYEQYF,TGTGCCAGCAGCTTGGCCGGGGGGGCCTCCTACGAGCAGTACTTC,TRBJ2-7,TRBD2,.,TRBV5-4
CASSNGDHIQETQYF,TGTGCCAGTAGTAACGGGGATCACATCCAAGAGACCCAGTACTTC,TRBJ2-5,.,.,TRBV19
CASSSLNSGANVLTF,TGTGCCAGCTCAAGCCTCAACTCTGGGGCCAACGTCCTGACTTTC,TRBJ2-6,.,once,TRBV18
CASSRQGVTGELFF,TGTGCCAGCAGTCGACAGGGGGTTACCGGGGAGCTGTTTTTT,TRBJ2-2,TRBD1,.,TRBV2
CASRPGGAYGYTF,TGTGCCAGCAGACCCGGGGGGGCCTATGGCTACACCTTC,TRBJ1-2,.,.,TRBV6-4
CASRSGGPTDTQYF,TGCGCCAGCAGGTCGGGGGGCCCCACAGATACGCAGTATTTT,TRBJ2-3,.,.,TRBV10-1
CASSPGVERSNSPLHF,TGCGCCAGCAGCCCCGGGGTCGAACGGTCTAATTCACCCCTCCACTTT,TRBJ1-6,.,.,TRBV5-1
CASSLGGMSAGYTF,TGTGCCAGCAGCCTCGGGGGAATGTCTGCTGGCTACACCTTC,TRBJ1-2,.,.,TRBV7-9